This is a list of T cell receptor beta chains from one sample in a study of blood T cells in healthy people across ages. In TCRdb, the 5' RACE reads were re-called with MiXCR into one record per CDR3 protein. The table has 700,000 to 1,000,000 distinct CDR3 sequences, around 43% seen once; the top ten hold about a fifth. Sequencing input: blood. The receptors here all came from a man aged 55 to 70 in good health. The CDR3 runs from the conserved cysteine through the conserved F or W. The D gene is left open where the match is weak. Size tells how often a clone was seen (once, few, many) or the class of an expanded clone, and some rows leave it out.

j_call v_call d_call clone_size cdr3_aa cdr3_nt
TRBJ2-7 TRBV20-1 TRBD2 few CSAIGRTSLNEQYF TGCAGTGCTATAGGGAGGACTAGTCTTAACGAGCAGTACTTC
TRBJ2-5 TRBV20-1 TRBD2 NA CSPRISGGLETQYF TGCAGTCCGCGCATTAGCGGGGGATTAGAGACCCAGTACTTC
TRBJ2-5 TRBV20-1 TRBD1 NA CSASPGTGGQETQHF TGCAGTGCATCTCCCGGGACAGGGGGGCAAGAGACCCAGCACTTC
TRBJ2-2 TRBV7-2 NA NA CASSLEVGTTGELFF TGTGCCAGCAGCTTAGAGGTGGGAACCACCGGGGAGCTGTTTTTT
TRBJ2-1 TRBV5-1 NA NA CASSLMLPYNEQFF TGCGCCAGCAGCTTAATGCTCCCCTACAATGAGCAGTTCTTC
TRBJ1-1 TRBV11-3 NA NA CASSKGPDTEAFF TGTGCCAGCAGCAAGGGTCCTGACACTGAAGCTTTCTTT
TRBJ1-4 TRBV7-9 TRBD1 NA CASSLSPGGQINGKLFF TGTGCCAGCAGCTTATCCCCCGGGGGACAGATAAACGGAAAACTGTTTTTT
TRBJ2-5 TRBV6-5 NA NA CASSSLGAPQETQYF TGTGCCAGCAGTTCCCTGGGTGCGCCCCAAGAGACCCAGTACTTC
TRBJ1-2 TRBV6-1 TRBD1 NA CASRRSTGASGYTF TGTGCCAGCAGACGTTCGACAGGGGCCTCGGGCTACACCTTC
TRBJ2-3 TRBV10-3 NA NA CAISDERSTDTQYF TGTGCCATCAGTGACGAGCGAAGCACAGATACGCAGTATTTT
TRBJ1-2 TRBV7-2 TRBD1 NA CASSLKSPPGQGATGYTF TGTGCCAGCAGCTTAAAAAGCCCCCCGGGACAGGGGGCGACTGGCTACACCTTC
TRBJ2-3 TRBV5-1 TRBD1 NA CASSPGQGGKYF TGCGCCAGCAGCCCCGGACAGGGGGGCAAGTATTTT
TRBJ2-5 TRBV28 TRBD1 few CASSAGGSETQYF TGTGCCAGCAGTGCAGGGGGCTCGGAGACCCAGTACTTC
TRBJ2-5 TRBV5-1 TRBD2 NA CASSLVGLAGGVETQYF TGCGCCAGCAGCTTGGTGGGACTAGCGGGGGGTGTGGAGACCCAGTACTTC
TRBJ2-7 TRBV12-3/TRBV12-4 TRBD1 NA CASTTGGPSYEQYF TGTGCCAGCACCACAGGGGGACCTTCCTACGAGCAGTACTTC